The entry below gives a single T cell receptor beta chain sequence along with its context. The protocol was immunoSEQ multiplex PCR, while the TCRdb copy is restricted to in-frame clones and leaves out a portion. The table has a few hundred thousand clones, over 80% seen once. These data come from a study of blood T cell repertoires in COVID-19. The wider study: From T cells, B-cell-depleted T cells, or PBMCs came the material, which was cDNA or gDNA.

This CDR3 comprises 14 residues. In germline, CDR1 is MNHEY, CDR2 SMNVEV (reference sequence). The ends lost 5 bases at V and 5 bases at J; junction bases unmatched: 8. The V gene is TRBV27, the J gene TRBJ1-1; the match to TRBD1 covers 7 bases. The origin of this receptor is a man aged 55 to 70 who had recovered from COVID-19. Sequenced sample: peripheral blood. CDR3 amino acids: CASSQDRVWTEAFF. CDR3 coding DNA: TGTGCCAGCAGTCAAGACAGGGTTTGGACTGAAGCTTTCTTT.